This TCR beta chain derives from a study of breast tumors, draining lymph nodes, adjacent tissues. Samples came from axillary lymph nodes draining the breast cancer. Ten or more counts support this clonotype. Its cognate antigen is unknown. MiXCR, applied by TCRdb to the multiplex PCR reads, yields one record per CDR3 protein. The data show some 170,000 distinct CDR3 sequences, with 25% to 40% seen just once and about 3.7% held by the top ten. Study-level results: Luminal-like breast cancer showed significantly higher tumor–nontumor repertoire similarity than basal-like. Tumor TCR diversity was below lymph nodes but above nontumor tissue.

CDR3 length: 13 amino acids. Trimming took off 2 bases at V and 0 bases at J, with 4 bases between the two ends. Per the germline V gene, CDR1 is ENHRY and CDR2 is SYGVKD. The V gene is TRBV10-3, the J gene TRBJ1-2, with D uncertain. The sequenced sample was axillary lymph node tissue. The TCR comes from a female donor with breast cancer. Some clones in this sample may be carry-over from other donors' samples. The CDR3 DNA reads as TGTGCCATCAGTGAGACAGCTAACTATGGCTACACCTTC. This gives the protein CAISETANYGYTF.